Included here is one TCR beta chain sequence, with context. These data come from a study of blood T cell repertoires in COVID-19. Assay used: immunoSEQ multiplex PCR; TCRdb lists only in-frame clones, some missing. Here the sample spans about 300,000 clones, 85% to 90% being singletons. The CDR3 extends over 14 amino acids. The V and J ends lost 3 bases and 7 bases respectively, with 15 bases between them. Germline V gene lookup returns CDR1 SGHNT and CDR2 YENEEA. This chain joins TRBV11-3 and TRBJ2-5, with a weak D call TRBD2 (7 bases). The receptor's source is a man aged 35-49 years with acute or convalescent COVID-19. Sequenced: peripheral blood. The CDR3 reads CASSLGGPSATQYF. For the CDR3, the DNA is TGTGCCAGCAGCTTGGGGGGGCCATCGGCGACCCAGTACTTC.